These 27 T cell receptor beta chains originate from one sample sequenced in a study of beta chain features in type 1 diabetes. These receptors lack a known antigen. The study's findings and limits: Type 1 diabetes patients had TCRB CDR3s that were shorter (moderately but significantly so) in all four CD4+ subsets.

Every bit of the isolated RNA underwent reverse transcription, so sequencing read expressed TCRB transcripts. Data came from immunoSEQ multiplex PCR; TCRdb stores just in-frame clones and leaves some out. The table has 600,000 or so clones, about 14% seen once. The sequencing input was naive CD4+ T cells from blood. These receptors were taken from a man younger than 35 with type 1 diabetes.

The V and J genes are TRBV6-1 and TRBJ2-3; no reliable D call. The germline gives CDR1 MNHNS, CDR2 SASEGT. Trimming took 1 base from V and 0 from J, leaving 8 bases between them. CDR3 length: 15 amino acids. The CDR3 reads CASSEGSASTDTQYF. In DNA, the CDR3 is TGTGCCAGCAGTGAAGGGTCGGCTAGCACAGATACGCAGTATTTT.

This clone was recorded a few times. This rearrangement joins TRBV4-1 to TRBJ1-2, with D possibly matching TRBD1 (6 bases). CDR3 size: 16 residues. V shed 3 bases and J shed 8 bases, with 22 bases lying between them. CDR1 and CDR2 from the germline V gene are MGHRA and YSYEKL. Written as DNA, the CDR3 is TGCGCCAGCAGCCAGAAAGCCCTGGGACAACTCGGAGGCTACACCTTC. It codes for CASSQKALGQLGGYTF.

The chain employs TRBV25-1 and TRBJ2-7; D may be TRBD1 or TRBD2 (5 bases each). The CDR3 is made up of 15 amino acids. The V end lost 1 base, the J end lost 6 bases, and 16 bases lay between the germline ends. Germline loops: CDR1 MGHDK, CDR2 SYGVNS. The CDR3 DNA reads as TGTGCCAGCAGTGAATCTTTGGGACCAGCGTCCGAGCAGTACTTC. It codes for CASSESLGPASEQYF.

This clone was observed a handful of times. V and J are TRBV4-1 and TRBJ2-2, with TRBD2 matching 10 bases. The junction had 8 bases not matched to a gene; V was cut back by 3 bases and J by 4 bases. The length of the CDR3 is 17 residues. Germline assignment: CDR1 MGHRA and CDR2 YSYEKL. The CDR3 sequence: CASSQVLAGVTTGELFF. The CDR3 DNA reads TGCGCCAGCAGCCAGGTTCTAGCGGGAGTGACCACCGGGGAGCTGTTTTTT.

The J gene is TRBJ2-1, the V gene TRBV9; 12 bases line up with TRBD2. Germline CDR1 is SGDLS and CDR2 is YYNGEE. The ends lost 6 bases at V and 5 bases at J; junction bases unmatched: 3. This CDR3 has 14 amino acids. This chain's CDR3 is CASTRTSGDNEQFF. The CDR3 DNA reads TGTGCCAGCACCAGGACTAGCGGGGACAATGAGCAGTTCTTC.

The rearrangement joins TRBV14 to TRBJ1-5; D not certain. Trimming cost V 0 bases and J 0 bases, with 15 bases left between them. Germline V lookup: CDR1 SGHDN, CDR2 FVKESK. This CDR3 has 18 residues. The chain's CDR3 is CASSQDRSWADSNQPQHF. In DNA form, the CDR3 reads TGTGCCAGCAGCCAAGACCGGTCCTGGGCGGATAGCAATCAGCCCCAGCATTTT.

This clone was detected only a few times. The chain uses TRBV28 and TRBJ2-5; D may be TRBD2 (5 bases). Germline loops: CDR1 MDHEN, CDR2 SYDVKM. V dropped 3 bases and J dropped 8 bases, with 16 bases sitting between them. The CDR3 sequence is 14 residues long. The CDR3 sequence is CASSLSALRGTQYF. The CDR3 DNA follows: TGTGCCAGCAGTTTGAGTGCCCTTCGGGGAACCCAGTACTTC.

The chain links TRBV28 to TRBJ2-7; no definite D call. The germline V gene has CDR1 MDHEN and CDR2 SYDVKM. This CDR3 is built from 12 residues. V shed 5 bases and J shed 2 bases, with 7 bases lying between them. The DNA for the CDR3 is TGTGCCAGCAGTCAAACCCCCTACGAGCAGTACTTC. It specifies CASSQTPYEQYF.

The chain recombines TRBV6-5 with TRBJ2-7; no definite D call. Germline V gives CDR1 MNHEY, CDR2 SVGAGI. This CDR3 has 12 residues. V lost 6 bases to trimming and J lost 3 bases, with 9 bases between them. As DNA, the CDR3 is TGTGCCAGCAGGAGCGCTATCTACGAGCAGTACTTC. This gives the protein CASRSAIYEQYF.

This clone was seen a handful of times. The chain carries TRBV7-9 and TRBJ2-7; D is ambiguous. V was trimmed by 5 bases and J by 3 bases, leaving 14 bases between them. This CDR3 is 14 amino acids long. Germline CDR1 reads SEHNR; CDR2 reads FQNEAQ (reference sequence). This chain's CDR3 is CASSLQMLDYEQYF. The CDR3 coding sequence is TGTGCCAGCAGCCTGCAGATGCTGGACTACGAGCAGTACTTC.

This clone was recorded a few times. The chain has TRBV27 and TRBJ2-3; unclear D gene. The germline V and J ends were trimmed by 4 bases and 0 bases, with 8 bases remaining between them. This CDR3 region has 14 residues. The V gene's germline CDR1 is MNHEY and CDR2 SMNVEV (reference sequence). This CDR3 reads CASSWRSSTDTQYF. The CDR3 DNA reads as TGTGCCAGCAGTTGGCGTTCTAGCACAGATACGCAGTATTTT.

This clone was seen a few times. This chain uses TRBV7-3 with TRBJ1-6, with D uncertain. Trimming cost V 2 bases and J 7 bases, with 6 bases left between them. The germline V gene has CDR1 SGHTA and CDR2 FQGTGA. CDR3 length: 13 amino acids. CDR3 loop: CASSLQENSPLHF. The CDR3 nucleotides are TGTGCCAGCAGCTTACAAGAGAATTCACCCCTCCACTTT.

This clone occurred a few times. The CDR3 DNA is TGTGCCAGCCTGACTACTGGGAATGAGCAGTTCTTC. It yields the protein CASLTTGNEQFF. The V call is TRBV28, the J call TRBJ2-1, with D tentatively TRBD2 (5 bases). Germline CDR1 is MDHEN and CDR2 is SYDVKM. V lost 8 bases and J 7 bases, leaving 12 bases between the germline ends. The CDR3 is 12 residues long.

The chain couples TRBV6-5 to TRBJ1-3, with no clear D. Germline V CDR1 and CDR2: MNHEY, SVGAGI. CDR3 size: 14 residues. Between the trimmed V and J ends, which lost 2 bases and 4 bases, there was a span of 9 bases. The CDR3 bases are TGTGCCAGCAGTTACGAAGGTTTGGGAAACACCATATATTTT. Translating gives CASSYEGLGNTIYF.

This clone was observed a few times. This rearrangement joins TRBV30 to TRBJ2-7; D ambiguous. V gave up 2 bases and J gave up 3 bases, with 8 bases separating them. The CDR3 extends over 12 amino acids. CDR1 is GTSNPN, CDR2 SVGIG, per germline (reference sequence). The CDR3 reads CAWSRGFYEQYF. The CDR3 DNA reads TGTGCCTGGAGTCGTGGGTTCTACGAGCAGTACTTC.

Only a few counts were recorded for this clone. The sample carries other DNA sequences with the same CDR3. This rearrangement joins TRBV20-1 to TRBJ2-7; D possibly uses TRBD1 or TRBD2 (5 bases each). The CDR3 has 10 amino acids. Deletions cut 3 bases from V and 6 bases from J, with 6 bases between. The V gene's germline CDR1 is DFQATT and CDR2 SNEGSKA (reference sequence). The CDR3 loop reads CSASGGEQYF. CDR3 in DNA: TGCAGTGCTAGTGGGGGCGAGCAGTACTTC.

On this clone: This specimen includes other DNA sequences encoding the same CDR3. The J gene is TRBJ2-1, the V gene TRBV29-1, with 14 bases that match TRBD2. Trimming took 6 bases from V and 5 from J; bases not matched to a gene: 3. This CDR3 is built from 14 residues. CDR1 is SQVTM and CDR2 is ANQGSEA in the germline V gene. DNA of the CDR3: TGCAGCGTGGCGGGACTAGCGGGGGACAATGAGCAGTTCTTC. Its translation is CSVAGLAGDNEQFF.

Of note for this clone: In the same sample, other DNA sequences code for this CDR3. The chain couples TRBV10-3 to TRBJ2-2, with D perhaps TRBD1 (6 bases). The CDR3 consists of 14 residues. V shed 2 bases and J shed 3 bases, with 7 bases lying between them. CDR1 and CDR2 from the germline V gene are ENHRY and SYGVKD. CDR3: CAISENRDTGELFF. The CDR3 DNA is TGTGCCATCAGTGAGAACAGGGACACCGGGGAGCTGTTTTTT.

The sample holds a few counts of this clone. The CDR3 reads CSVSRDRGYEQYF. The CDR3 region has the DNA TGCAGCGTATCCCGGGACAGGGGTTACGAGCAGTACTTC. The genes are TRBV29-1 and TRBJ2-7; 10 bases are shared with TRBD1. The V segment lost 6 bases and the J segment 4 bases; nucleotides outside the gene matches: 6. The CDR3 loop spans 13 amino acids. CDR1 SQVTM and CDR2 ANQGSEA come from the germline V gene.

The CDR3 DNA reads as TGCGCCAGCAGCTTCCCTAGCGGTGGAGGGGAGCTGTTTTTT. This codes for CASSFPSGGGELFF. The chain combines TRBV5-1 with TRBJ2-2, with 7 nucleotides matching TRBD2. The CDR3 sequence is 14 residues long. The germline V gene encodes CDR1 SGHRS and CDR2 YFSETQ. V lost 2 bases, J lost 8 bases, and 6 bases stayed unmatched. The entire variable domain, with the rest obtained from reference TRBV5-1 and TRBJ2-2, is as follows: KAGVTQTPRYLIKTRGQQVTLSCSPISGHRSVSWYQQTPGQGLQFLFEYFSETQRNKGNFPGRFSGRQFSNSRSEMNVSTLELGDSALYLCASSFPSGGGELFFGEGSRLTVL.

This chain uses TRBV30 with TRBJ1-2, with 7 bases that match TRBD1. V shed 3 bases and J 8 bases; nucleotides not matched to a gene: 6. The CDR3 is 12 residues long. The germline CDR1 and CDR2 sequences are GTSNPN and SVGIG (reference sequence). The DNA for the CDR3 is TGTGCCTGGAGCCGGGACAGTGGCGGCTACACCTTC. This sequence encodes CAWSRDSGGYTF.

The V call is TRBV5-1, the J call TRBJ2-7; D gene ambiguous. The V and J ends lost 0 bases and 0 bases respectively, with 13 bases between them. The length of the CDR3 is 16 residues. The germline V gene has CDR1 SGHRS and CDR2 YFSETQ. DNA for the CDR3: TGCGCCAGCAGCTTGGTCGACAAGGCGCCCTCCTACGAGCAGTACTTC. Protein: CASSLVDKAPSYEQYF.

The V call is TRBV6-6, the J call TRBJ2-3; D may correspond to TRBD1 or TRBD2 (5 bases each). The CDR3 is 16 amino acids. The ends were cut back, 7 bases at V and 2 bases at J, with 19 bases in the middle. The germline V gene has CDR1 MNHNY and CDR2 SVGAGI (reference sequence). The CDR3 is CASIKRVGALTDTQYF. CDR3 in DNA: TGTGCCAGCATAAAGCGCGTCGGGGCCCTCACAGATACGCAGTATTTT.

The chain has TRBV4-2 and TRBJ1-4; D remains unclear. V lost 0 bases to trimming and J lost 8 bases, with 7 bases between them. Germline CDR1 reads LGHNA; CDR2 reads YNFKEQ. CDR3 length: 13 residues. The CDR3: CASSQDYGEKLFF. DNA of the CDR3: TGTGCCAGCAGCCAAGATTACGGCGAAAAACTGTTTTTT.

The gene calls are TRBV6-1 and TRBJ2-7; D perhaps matches TRBD1 (5 bases). The germline gives CDR1 MNHNS, CDR2 SASEGT. The CDR3 is made up of 15 amino acids. The V end was cut by 5 bases, the J end by 3 bases, with 17 bases between. CDR3 sequence (DNA): TGTGCCAGCAGTAACAGCCTGGGGCCCCTCTACGAGCAGTACTTC. This sequence encodes CASSNSLGPLYEQYF.

This clone was detected a few times. The chain links TRBV6-1 to TRBJ1-2; TRBD1 aligns across 9 bases. The germline CDR1 and CDR2 sequences are MNHNS and SASEGT. The CDR3 spans 15 residues. Trimming removed 6 bases from V and 2 bases from J; junction bases left unmatched: 7. CDR3 protein: CASSPLGTGNYGYTF. CDR3 DNA: TGTGCCAGCAGCCCGTTGGGGACAGGGAACTATGGCTACACCTTC.

This clone turned up a few times. The chain joins TRBV19 to TRBJ1-1; D not certain. Germline V gene data show CDR1 as LNHDA and CDR2 as SQIVND (reference sequence). The CDR3 contains 14 residues. Trimming removed 1 base at V and 2 bases at J, with 8 bases between. DNA of the CDR3: TGTGCCAGTAGTATAGGTCCGGACAACACTGAAGCTTTCTTT. Its translation: CASSIGPDNTEAFF.